The 10 T cell receptor beta chains presented below share a single source sample, sequenced in a study of T-cell reconstitution after alpha-beta-depleted transplantation in children. This sample's TCRbeta library carried unique molecular identifier barcodes. One entry per CDR3 protein results from TCRdb running MiXCR on the PCR reads. The data contain approximately 400,000 distinct CDR3 sequences, approximately 11% of them singletons. The sequences come from PBMCs from the stem cell graft donor, collected from the stem cell graft. Receptors originate from a human donor who donated a stem cell graft to a child with acute myeloid leukemia.

This clonotype showed up just a few times. V is TRBV29-1 and J is TRBJ2-1; the match to TRBD2 covers 11 bases. Germline assignment: CDR1 SQVTM and CDR2 ANQGSEA. The CDR3 spans 15 residues. With V trimmed by 5 bases and J by 4 bases, 7 bases remained unmatched. The CDR3 protein is CSVHPSGGSYNEQFF. Here the CDR3 DNA reads TGCAGCGTTCATCCTAGCGGGGGGTCGTACAATGAGCAGTTCTTC.

The chain recombines TRBV6-2 or TRBV6-3 with TRBJ2-2; perhaps TRBD1 as D (5 bases). This CDR3 has 13 amino acids. Per germline, CDR1 MNHEY and CDR2 SVGEGT. The V gene lost 5 bases and the J gene lost 6 bases, with 10 bases spanning the gap. CDR3 in DNA: TGTGCCAGCAGTGTCCAGGGATCCGGGGAGCTGTTTTTT. It is translated as CASSVQGSGELFF.

The genes are TRBV20-1 and TRBJ2-3; tentatively, D is TRBD1 (5 bases). V was trimmed by 4 bases and J by 0 bases, leaving 11 bases between them. Germline lookup yields CDR1 DFQATT and CDR2 SNEGSKA (reference sequence). This CDR3 is 14 amino acids long. The CDR3 coding sequence is TGCAGTGCTATCGACAGTCCAAGCACAGATACGCAGTATTTT. This encodes CSAIDSPSTDTQYF.

The genes are TRBV10-3 and TRBJ1-6, with D perhaps TRBD1 (5 bases). The V and J ends lost 6 bases and 7 bases respectively, with 10 bases between them. Germline V gene sequence: CDR1 ENHRY, CDR2 SYGVKD. The CDR3 loop spans 13 amino acids. The CDR3: CAISPDRNSPLHF. The DNA for the CDR3 is TGTGCCATCAGCCCCGACAGAAATTCACCCCTCCACTTT.

This clonotype was counted once. The chain is built from TRBV4-2 and TRBJ2-5; the D is unclear. This CDR3 is built from 15 residues. The germline V and J ends were trimmed by 0 bases and 1 base, with 9 bases remaining between them. CDR1 LGHNA and CDR2 YNFKEQ come from the germline V gene. In DNA, the CDR3 is TGTGCCAGCAGCCAAGAAGGTCAGCCCCAAGAGACCCAGTACTTC. Translated: CASSQEGQPQETQYF.

The CDR3 bases are TGCAGTGCTAGTTTTGGGGCGGGCGGCTACACCTTC. It specifies CSASFGAGGYTF. The V gene is TRBV20-1, the J gene TRBJ1-2; possible D gene TRBD1, 5 bases. Trimming stripped 3 bases from V and 8 bases from J, with 13 bases between. Germline CDR1 DFQATT, CDR2 SNEGSKA (reference sequence). The CDR3 contains 12 residues.

This clonotype was detected a few times. This chain joins TRBV7-2 and TRBJ2-2; TRBD2 matches at 7 bases. Germline V gene data show CDR1 as SGHTA and CDR2 as FQGNSA. V gave up 3 bases and J gave up 5 bases; unmatched junction bases: 6. This CDR3 spans 15 amino acids. The DNA for the CDR3 is TGTGCCAGCAGCTTTGCGGGAGTGTGGACCGGGGAGCTGTTTTTT. Encoded protein: CASSFAGVWTGELFF.

In nucleotides, the CDR3 is TGTGCCAGCAGCCAAACTCGCAATGAGCAGTTCTTC. This translates into CASSQTRNEQFF. J is TRBJ2-1 and V is TRBV3-1; D is undetermined. The V end was cut by 2 bases, the J end by 6 bases, with 5 bases between. Looked up from germline, CDR1 is LGHDT and CDR2 is YNNKEL (reference sequence). The CDR3 sequence is 12 residues long.

In its sample, this clonotype was seen many times. Sequence at one end of the junction differs from germline and may be a read error. CDR3 sequence: CASSQVGSRIF. In nucleotides, the CDR3 is TGCGCCAGCAGCCAAGTAGGTTCGCGGATCTTC. The V gene is TRBV4-1, the J gene TRBJ2-1; D unclear. The CDR3 contains 11 residues. Per germline, CDR1 MGHRA and CDR2 YSYEKL.

This clonotype has a count of ten or more. V and J are TRBV29-1 and TRBJ2-2; D is ambiguous. This CDR3 is built from 13 residues. Germline V CDR1 and CDR2: SQVTM, ANQGSEA. V was cut by 6 bases and J by 7 bases, with 15 bases left in between. The DNA of the CDR3 is TGCAGCGTACGGGCGGATGGCCTCGGGGAGCTGTTTTTT. This encodes CSVRADGLGELFF.